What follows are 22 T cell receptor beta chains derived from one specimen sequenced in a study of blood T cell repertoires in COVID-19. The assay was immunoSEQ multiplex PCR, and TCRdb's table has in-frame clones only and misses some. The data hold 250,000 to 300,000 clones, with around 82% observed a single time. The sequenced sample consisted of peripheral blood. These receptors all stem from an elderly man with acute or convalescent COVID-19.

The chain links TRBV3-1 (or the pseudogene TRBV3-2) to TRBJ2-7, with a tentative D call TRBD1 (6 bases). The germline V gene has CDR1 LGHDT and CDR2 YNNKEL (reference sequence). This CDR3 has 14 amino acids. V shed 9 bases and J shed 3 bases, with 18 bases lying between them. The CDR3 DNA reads TGTGCCAGTAGGAGACAGGTCACTGACTACGAGCAGTACTTC. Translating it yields CASRRQVTDYEQYF.

The CDR3 DNA reads as TGTGCCAGCAGTCCCTTGAACACTGAAGCTTTCTTT. Translation: CASSPLNTEAFF. The genes are TRBV28 and TRBJ1-1; D not certain. The V end was cut by 5 bases, the J end by 0 bases, with 4 bases between. Germline V gene lookup returns CDR1 MDHEN and CDR2 SYDVKM. The length of the CDR3 is 12 residues.

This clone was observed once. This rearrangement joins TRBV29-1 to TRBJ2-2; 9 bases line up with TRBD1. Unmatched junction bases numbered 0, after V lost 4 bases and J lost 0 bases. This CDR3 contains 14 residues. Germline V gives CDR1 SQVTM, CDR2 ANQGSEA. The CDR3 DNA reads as TGCAGCGTTGGGGACAGGGCGAACACCGGGGAGCTGTTTTTT. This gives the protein CSVGDRANTGELFF.

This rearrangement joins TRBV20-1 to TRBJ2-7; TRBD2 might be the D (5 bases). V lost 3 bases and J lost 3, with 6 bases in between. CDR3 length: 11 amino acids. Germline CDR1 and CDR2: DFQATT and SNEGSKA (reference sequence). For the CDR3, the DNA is TGCAGTGCTAGCGCGGGCTACGAGCAGTACTTC. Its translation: CSASAGYEQYF.

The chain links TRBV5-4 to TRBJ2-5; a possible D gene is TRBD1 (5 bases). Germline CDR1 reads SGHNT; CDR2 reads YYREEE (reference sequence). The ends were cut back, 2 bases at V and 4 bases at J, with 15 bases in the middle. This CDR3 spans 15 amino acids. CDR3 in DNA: TGTGCCAGCAGCTTAGACAGTGCAGGGTCAGAGACCCAGTACTTC. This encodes CASSLDSAGSETQYF.

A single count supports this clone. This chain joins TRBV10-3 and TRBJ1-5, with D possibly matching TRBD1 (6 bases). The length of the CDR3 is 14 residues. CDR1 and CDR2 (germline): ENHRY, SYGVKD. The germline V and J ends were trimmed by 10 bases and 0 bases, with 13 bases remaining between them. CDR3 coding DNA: TGTGCCACCACCCAGGGGTTTAGCAATCAGCCCCAGCATTTT. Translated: CATTQGFSNQPQHF.

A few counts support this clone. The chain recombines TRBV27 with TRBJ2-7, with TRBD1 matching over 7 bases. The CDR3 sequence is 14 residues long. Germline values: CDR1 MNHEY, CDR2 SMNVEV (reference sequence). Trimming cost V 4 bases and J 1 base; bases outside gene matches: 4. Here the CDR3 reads CASSWGQRSYEQYF. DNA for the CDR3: TGTGCCAGCAGTTGGGGACAGAGGTCCTACGAGCAGTACTTC.

CDR3 DNA sequence: TGCGCCAGCAGCCGATCTGGGACAGGGGAATTCGATGGCTACACCTTC. Its protein is CASSRSGTGEFDGYTF. The chain links TRBV4-1 to TRBJ1-2; 10 nucleotides align to TRBD1. The CDR3 is made up of 16 amino acids. Trimming cost V 4 bases and J 6 bases; bases outside gene matches: 11. Germline values: CDR1 MGHRA, CDR2 YSYEKL.

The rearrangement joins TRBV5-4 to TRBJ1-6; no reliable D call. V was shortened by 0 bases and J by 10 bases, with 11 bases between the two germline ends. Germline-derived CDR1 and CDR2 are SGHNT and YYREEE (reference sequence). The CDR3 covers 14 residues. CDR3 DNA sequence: TGTGCCAGCAGCTTGGAGGGAGGTGTCTCACCCCTCCACTTT. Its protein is CASSLEGGVSPLHF. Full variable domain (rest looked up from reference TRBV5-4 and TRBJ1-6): ETGVTQSPTHLIKTRGQQVTLRCSSQSGHNTVSWYQQALGQGPQFIFQYYREEENGRGNFPPRFSGLQFPNYSSELNVNALELDDSALYLCASSLEGGVSPLHFGNGTRLTVT.

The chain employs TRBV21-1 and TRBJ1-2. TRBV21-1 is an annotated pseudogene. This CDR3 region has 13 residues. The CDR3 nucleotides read TGTGCCAGCAGCAATAAGCGCGGGGGTGGCTACACCTTC. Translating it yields CASSNKRGGGYTF.

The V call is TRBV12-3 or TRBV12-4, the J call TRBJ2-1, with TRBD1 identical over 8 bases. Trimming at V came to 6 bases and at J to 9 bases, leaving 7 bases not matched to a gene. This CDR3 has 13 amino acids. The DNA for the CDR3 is TGTGCCAGCAGAATGGGACAGGTGGGTGAGCAGTTCTTC. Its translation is CASRMGQVGEQFF.

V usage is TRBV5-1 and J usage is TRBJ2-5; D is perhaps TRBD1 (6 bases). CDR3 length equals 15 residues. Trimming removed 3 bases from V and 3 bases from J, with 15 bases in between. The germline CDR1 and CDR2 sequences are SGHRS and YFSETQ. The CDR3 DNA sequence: TGCGCCAGCAGCTCCCCCGGGACAAATAAAGAGACCCAGTACTTC. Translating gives CASSSPGTNKETQYF. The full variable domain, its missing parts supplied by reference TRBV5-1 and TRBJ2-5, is KAGVTQTPRYLIKTRGQQVTLSCSPISGHRSVSWYQQTPGQGLQFLFEYFSETQRNKGNFPGRFSGRQFSNSRSEMNVSTLELGDSALYLCASSSPGTNKETQYFGPGTRLLVL.

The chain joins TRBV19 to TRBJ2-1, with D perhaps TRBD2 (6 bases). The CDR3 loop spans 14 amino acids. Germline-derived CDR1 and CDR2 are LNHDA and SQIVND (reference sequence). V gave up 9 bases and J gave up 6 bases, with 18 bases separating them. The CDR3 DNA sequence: TGTGCCAGCCGATGGGCTAGCGCGGGCAATGAGCAGTTCTTC. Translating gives CASRWASAGNEQFF.

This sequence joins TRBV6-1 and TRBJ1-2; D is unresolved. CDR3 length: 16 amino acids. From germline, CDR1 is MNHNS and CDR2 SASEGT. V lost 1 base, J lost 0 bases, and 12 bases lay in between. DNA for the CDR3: TGTGCCAGCAGTGAAGGTGCAGTACTATCTAACTATGGCTACACCTTC. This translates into CASSEGAVLSNYGYTF.

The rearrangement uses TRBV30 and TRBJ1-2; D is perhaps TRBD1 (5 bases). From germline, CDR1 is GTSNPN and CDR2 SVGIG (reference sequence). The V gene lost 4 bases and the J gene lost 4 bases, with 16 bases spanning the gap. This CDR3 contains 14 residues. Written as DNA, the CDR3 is TGTGCCTGGACCCCAGCGGGACGGACCTATGGCTACACCTTC. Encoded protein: CAWTPAGRTYGYTF.

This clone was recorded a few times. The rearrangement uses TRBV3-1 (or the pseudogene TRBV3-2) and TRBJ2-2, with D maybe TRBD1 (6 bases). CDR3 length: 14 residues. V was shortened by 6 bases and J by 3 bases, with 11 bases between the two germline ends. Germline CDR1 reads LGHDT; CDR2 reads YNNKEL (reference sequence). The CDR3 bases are TGTGCCAGCAGGCGTACAGGGTACACCGGGGAGCTGTTTTTT. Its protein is CASRRTGYTGELFF.

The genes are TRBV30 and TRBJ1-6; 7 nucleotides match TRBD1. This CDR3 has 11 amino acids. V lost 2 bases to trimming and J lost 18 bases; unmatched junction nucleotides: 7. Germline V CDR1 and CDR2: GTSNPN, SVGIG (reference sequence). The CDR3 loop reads CAWSKSDRTHF. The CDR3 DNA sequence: TGTGCCTGGAGTAAATCGGACAGGACCCACTTT.

The CDR3 nucleotides are TGCGCCAGCAGCCAACAACTAGCGGGGGGCTACAATGAGCAGTTCTTC. Its translation: CASSQQLAGGYNEQFF. This chain joins TRBV4-1 and TRBJ2-1, with TRBD2 matching 12 bases. The length of the CDR3 is 16 residues. CDR1 is MGHRA, CDR2 YSYEKL, per germline. After removal of 2 bases from V and 3 bases from J, the junction contained 2 bases not matched to a gene.

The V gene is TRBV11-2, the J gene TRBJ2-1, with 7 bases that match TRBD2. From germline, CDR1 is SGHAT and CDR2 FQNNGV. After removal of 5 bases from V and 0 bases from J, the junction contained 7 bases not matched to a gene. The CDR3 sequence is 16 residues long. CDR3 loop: CASSPREASSYNEQFF. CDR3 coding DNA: TGTGCCAGCAGCCCCCGGGAGGCCAGCTCCTACAATGAGCAGTTCTTC.

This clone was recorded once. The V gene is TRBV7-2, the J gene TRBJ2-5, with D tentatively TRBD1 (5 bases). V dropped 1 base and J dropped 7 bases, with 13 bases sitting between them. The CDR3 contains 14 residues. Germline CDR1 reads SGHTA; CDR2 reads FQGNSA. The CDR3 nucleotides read TGTGCCAGCAGCTTAGAGCAGGGATCGGGGACCCAGTACTTC. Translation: CASSLEQGSGTQYF.

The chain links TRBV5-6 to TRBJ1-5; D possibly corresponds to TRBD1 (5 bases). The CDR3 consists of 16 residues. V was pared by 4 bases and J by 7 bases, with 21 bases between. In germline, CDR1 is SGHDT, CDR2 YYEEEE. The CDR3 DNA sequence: TGTGCCAGCAGCGACGGCATGGGGGGTGGTCGCCAGCCCCAGCATTTT. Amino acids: CASSDGMGGGRQPQHF.

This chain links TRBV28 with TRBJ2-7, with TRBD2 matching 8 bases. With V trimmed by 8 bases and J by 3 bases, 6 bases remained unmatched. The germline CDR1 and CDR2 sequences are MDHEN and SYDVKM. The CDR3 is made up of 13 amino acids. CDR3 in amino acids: CASLSGASYEQYF. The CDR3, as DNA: TGTGCCAGCCTTAGCGGGGCGAGCTACGAGCAGTACTTC.